Listed below are T cell receptor beta chains from one sample, sequenced in a study of cytomegalovirus exposure and HLA in healthy donors. Produced via immunoSEQ multiplex PCR; TCRdb's table is partial and in-frame only. The data hold some 88,000 clones, with 95% to 98% observed a single time. Sequences were obtained from PBMCs. The receptors were sampled from a man younger than 35 in good health and CMV-seronegative. Each CDR3 is given with its conserved first and last residue. D genes are given only for firm matches. Expanded clones are given a class, and other clones once, few, many or no size at all.

len	abundance	d_gene	j_gene	v_gene	CDR3nt	CDR3aa
14	NA	NA	TRBJ2-3	TRBV25-1	TGTGCCAGCAGTGTTGGGGCAGGGAAAGATACGCAGTATTTT	CASSVGAGKDTQYF
15	NA	NA	TRBJ1-5	TRBV19	TGTGCCAGTAGTACGACAGAGTATAGCAATCAGCCCCAGCATTTT	CASSTTEYSNQPQHF
19	NA	NA	TRBJ2-1	TRBV5-8	TGTGCCAGCAGCTTGGAGCCGATGGCGCGGATGAGCTCCTACAATGAGCAGTTCTTC	CASSLEPMARMSSYNEQFF
14	NA	NA	TRBJ2-2	TRBV6-6	TGTGCCAGCACCCAGACAAGAAACACCGGGGAGCTGTTTTTT	CASTQTRNTGELFF
16	NA	TRBD2	TRBJ2-3	TRBV5-1	TGCGCCAGCAGCTCCTGGACTAGCGGGGACACAGATACGCAGTATTTT	CASSSWTSGDTDTQYF
19	once	TRBD2	TRBJ2-1	TRBV7-6	TGTGCCAGCAGCGGAGCGGAGCGGACTAGCGGGGGGGCCTTGGATGAGCAGTTCTTC	CASSGAERTSGGALDEQFF
13	NA	NA	TRBJ2-5	TRBV5-1	TGCGCCAGCAGCGATTTTGGTCGGGAGACCCAGTACTTC	CASSDFGRETQYF
15	NA	TRBD2	TRBJ2-1	TRBV7-8	TGTGCCAGCAGCTTAGTGACTAGCGGTTACAATGAGCAGTTCTTC	CASSLVTSGYNEQFF
17	NA	NA	TRBJ1-1	TRBV21-1	TGTGCCAGCAGCAAAGCTTGGACAGGGCAACCGAACACTGAAGCTTTCTTT	CASSKAWTGQPNTEAFF
15	once	NA	TRBJ2-5	TRBV5-1	TGCGCCAGCAGCACAGACAGTTTCAGGGGAGAGACCCAGTACTTC	CASSTDSFRGETQYF
15	once	TRBD2	TRBJ2-2	TRBV6-6	TGTGCCAGCGTCATGGGAGGGTGGGACACCGGGGAGCTGTTTTTT	CASVMGGWDTGELFF
14	NA	TRBD1	TRBJ2-1	TRBV5-1	TGCGCCAGCAGCTGGGACAGGGACGTCCATGAGCAGTTCTTC	CASSWDRDVHEQFF
12	NA	TRBD2	TRBJ2-3	TRBV19	TGTGCCAGTAGTATGGGACTAGCGGGACTGTATTTT	CASSMGLAGLYF
15	NA	TRBD2	TRBJ2-1	TRBV19	TGTGCCAGTAGTATCTGGCGGGAGGGCCTCGATGAGCAGTTCTTC	CASSIWREGLDEQFF
14	NA	TRBD1	TRBJ1-1	TRBV28	TGTGCCAGCAGTATTGCTGGGACAGGGATTGAAGCTTTCTTT	CASSIAGTGIEAFF
14	NA	NA	TRBJ1-1	TRBV4-1	TGCGCCAGCAGCGGCCCTCTCCGAAACACTGAAGCTTTCTTT	CASSGPLRNTEAFF
15	NA	TRBD2	TRBJ2-1	TRBV9	TGTGCCAGCAGTATGGCGGGAGCGGCTTACAATGAGCAGTTCTTC	CASSMAGAAYNEQFF
15	NA	NA	TRBJ1-3	TRBV30	TGTGCCTGGAGTCTCGGGTTAAGCTCTGGAAACACCATATATTTT	CAWSLGLSSGNTIYF
15	NA	TRBD1	TRBJ1-2	TRBV6-1	TGTGCCAGCAGTGAGAGACAGGGGAGAAACTATGGCTACACCTTC	CASSERQGRNYGYTF
23	NA	TRBD1	TRBJ1-1	TRBV12-5	TGTGCTAGTGGTTCCCCAACTAACTTGGACAGGGGGCTAGTAGGAGGAATGAACACTGAAGCTTTCTTT	CASGSPTNLDRGLVGGMNTEAFF
14	NA	TRBD1	TRBJ1-2	TRBV4-1	TGCGCCAGCAGCCCTGCAGGGGGAGCCTATGGCTACACCTTC	CASSPAGGAYGYTF
16	once	TRBD1	TRBJ1-1	TRBV11-2	TGTGCCAGCAGCTTAACCCTGGGACAGGGGAACACTGAAGCTTTCTTT	CASSLTLGQGNTEAFF
14	NA	TRBD1	TRBJ1-2	TRBV6-1	TGTGCCAGCAGTGACCCACAGGGGGCGCTTGGCTACACCTTC	CASSDPQGALGYTF
16	NA	TRBD1	TRBJ2-3	TRBV6-5	TGTGCCAGCAGTTACATTAGGACAGGGGAAGCAGATACGCAGTATTTT	CASSYIRTGEADTQYF
14	NA	TRBD1	TRBJ2-5	TRBV19	TGTGCCAGTAGGGACAGGGGTGGCGGAGAGACCCAGTACTTC	CASRDRGGGETQYF
13	NA	NA	TRBJ1-1	TRBV30	TGTGTAGTTGTAGCCGGCGGAGAGGTTGAAGCTTTCTTT	CVVVAGGEVEAFF
14	NA	NA	TRBJ1-2	TRBV6-5	TGTGCCAGCAGTATTGGAGGGGTAGACTATGGCTACACCTTC	CASSIGGVDYGYTF
14	NA	NA	TRBJ1-5	TRBV19	TGTGCCAGTAGTATTCAAGGGGTTTGGCAGCCCCAGCATTTT	CASSIQGVWQPQHF
13	NA	NA	TRBJ2-1	TRBV5-1	TGCGCCAGCAGCTGGGGGCTAGCAAGTGAGCAGTTCTTC	CASSWGLASEQFF
14	NA	NA	TRBJ1-2	TRBV28	TGTGCCAGCAGTTTCGCGGACTCGTCTCGTGGCTACACCTTC	CASSFADSSRGYTF
12	once	NA	TRBJ2-3	TRBV7-8	TGTGCCAGCAGCCCGACTGAATATACGCAGTATTTT	CASSPTEYTQYF
18	once	TRBD2	TRBJ2-2	TRBV11-3	TGTGCCAGCAGTTTTGGTCGAGCGGGAGGGCCGGGCACCGGGGAGCTGTTTTTT	CASSFGRAGGPGTGELFF
15	NA	TRBD1	TRBJ1-3	TRBV29-1	TGCAGCGTTGCCCCGACAGGGTTGGGACGGAACACCATATATTTT	CSVAPTGLGRNTIYF
18	NA	TRBD2	TRBJ2-1	TRBV11-3	TGTGCCAGCAGCTTAGTAAGGTCTAGCGGGAGTCAGCACAATGAGCAGTTCTTC	CASSLVRSSGSQHNEQFF
16	NA	TRBD2	TRBJ2-1	TRBV5-1	TGCGCCAGCAGCGTATGGACTAGCGGGAGTCTAGATGAGCAGTTCTTC	CASSVWTSGSLDEQFF
17	few	NA	TRBJ2-1	TRBV4-1	TGCGCCAGCAGCCATTATTTCGCACGGGGCTCCTACAATGAGCAGTTCTTC	CASSHYFARGSYNEQFF
16	NA	TRBD2	TRBJ2-1	TRBV5-1	TGCGCCAGCAGCTTGGAAGGGAGGGATACATACAATGAGCAGTTCTTC	CASSLEGRDTYNEQFF
22	NA	TRBD2	TRBJ2-5	TRBV14	TGTGCCAGCAGCCAAAGCCCCCGTAGATCTAGCGGGAGGTCACTGGTCGGGGAGACCCAGTACTTC	CASSQSPRRSSGRSLVGETQYF
14	NA	NA	TRBJ1-5	TRBV5-1	TGCGCCAGCAGCTTGGGGAGCCGGGGTCAGCCCCAGCATTTT	CASSLGSRGQPQHF
15	NA	NA	TRBJ2-5	TRBV7-7	TGTGCTAGCAGCTTAGGAGGACAGCCTCAAGAGACCCAGTACTTC	CASSLGGQPQETQYF
15	NA	NA	TRBJ2-7	TRBV5-1	TGCGCCAGCAGCCCCGTGGGGGGGGCGCCGACCGAGCAGTACTTC	CASSPVGGAPTEQYF
13	few	NA	TRBJ1-1	TRBV6-1	TGTGCCAGCAGTGAAGACAGGCACACTGAAGCTTTCTTT	CASSEDRHTEAFF
15	NA	TRBD1	TRBJ2-7	TRBV18	TGTGCCAGCTCCCCCGGGACAGGCTCAACCTACGAGCAGTACTTC	CASSPGTGSTYEQYF
14	few	NA	TRBJ1-2	TRBV30	TGTGCCTGGAGTCTAATCCTCGGAGTCCATGGCTACACCTTC	CAWSLILGVHGYTF
17	once	TRBD1	TRBJ2-2	TRBV2	TGTGCCAGCAGTGAAGAGGGGACAGGGGTTCCCATTCGGGAGCTGTTTTTT	CASSEEGTGVPIRELFF
15	NA	NA	TRBJ2-1	TRBV7-9	TGTGCCAGCATCCTCCTGGGGAGCTCCTACAATGAGCAGTTCTTC	CASILLGSSYNEQFF
15	NA	TRBD1	TRBJ1-2	TRBV7-2	TGTGCCAGCAGCTGGCAGACAGGGGGTGGGTATGGCTACACCTTC	CASSWQTGGGYGYTF
17	NA	TRBD2	TRBJ2-1	TRBV2	TGTGCCAGCAGTGACCCCAAGGGACTAGCGGGAGTGGGAGAGCAGTTCTTC	CASSDPKGLAGVGEQFF
16	NA	NA	TRBJ2-7	TRBV11-1	TGTGCCAGCAGCTTATCACCGTCGGGTCCCTCCTACGAGCAGTACTTC	CASSLSPSGPSYEQYF
15	NA	NA	TRBJ2-1	TRBV21-1	TGTGCCAGCAACCTAGCGGGAGGGATCTACAATGAGCAGTTCTTC	CASNLAGGIYNEQFF
15	NA	NA	TRBJ2-7	TRBV30	TGTGCCTGGAGGGGCAGTGGACAGTCGCGGTACGAGCAGTACTTC	CAWRGSGQSRYEQYF
16	NA	TRBD2	TRBJ2-7	TRBV19	TGTGCCAGTAGTAAGGGCGGGGGAGGCCAACCCTACGAGCAGTACTTC	CASSKGGGGQPYEQYF
18	NA	NA	TRBJ1-5	TRBV28	TGTGCCAGCAGTTCCCCAGGGAGGGATGCATATAGCAATCAGCCCCAGCATTTT	CASSSPGRDAYSNQPQHF
16	NA	TRBD1	TRBJ1-1	TRBV11-1	TGTGCCAGCAGCTTAGGAAGGACAGGGGGTTTCACTGAAGCTTTCTTT	CASSLGRTGGFTEAFF
13	NA	NA	TRBJ1-1	TRBV27	TGTGCCAGCAGTTTATCCTCCGGGTTAGGAGCTTTCTTT	CASSLSSGLGAFF
16	NA	TRBD1	TRBJ2-7	TRBV5-1	TGCGCCAGCAGCTTGGGGGGCCCGGGACAGGGCCACGAGCAGTACTTC	CASSLGGPGQGHEQYF